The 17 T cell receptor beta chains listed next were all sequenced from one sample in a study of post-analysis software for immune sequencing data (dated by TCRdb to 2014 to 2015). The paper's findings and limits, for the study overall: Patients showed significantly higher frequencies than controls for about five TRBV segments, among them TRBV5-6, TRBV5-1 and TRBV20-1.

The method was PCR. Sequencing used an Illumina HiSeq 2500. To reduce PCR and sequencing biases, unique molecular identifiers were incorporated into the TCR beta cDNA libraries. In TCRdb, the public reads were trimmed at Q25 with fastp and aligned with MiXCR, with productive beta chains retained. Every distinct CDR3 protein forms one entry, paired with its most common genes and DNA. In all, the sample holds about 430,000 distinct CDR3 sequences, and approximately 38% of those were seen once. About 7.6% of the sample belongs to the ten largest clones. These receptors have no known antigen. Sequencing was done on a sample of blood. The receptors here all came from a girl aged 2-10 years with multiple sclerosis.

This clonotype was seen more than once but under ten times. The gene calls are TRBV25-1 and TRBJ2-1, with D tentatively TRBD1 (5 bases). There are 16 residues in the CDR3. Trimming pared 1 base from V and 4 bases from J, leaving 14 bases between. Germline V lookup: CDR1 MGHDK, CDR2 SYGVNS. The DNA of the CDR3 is TGTGCCAGCAGTGAATCAGGGCCGTCACCATACAATGAGCAGTTCTTC. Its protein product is CASSESGPSPYNEQFF. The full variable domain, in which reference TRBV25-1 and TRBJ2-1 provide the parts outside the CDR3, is EADIYQTPRYLVIGTGKKITLECSQTMGHDKMYWYQQDPGMELHLIHYSYGVNSTEKGDLSSESTVSRIRTEHFPLTLESARPSHTSQYLCASSESGPSPYNEQFFGPGTRLTVL.

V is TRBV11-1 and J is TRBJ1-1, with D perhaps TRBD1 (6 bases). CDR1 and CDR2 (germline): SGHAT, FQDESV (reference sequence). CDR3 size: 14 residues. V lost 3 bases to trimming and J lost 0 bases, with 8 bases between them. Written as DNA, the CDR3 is TGTGCCAGCAGCTTTCAGGGGATGAACACTGAAGCTTTCTTT. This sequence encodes CASSFQGMNTEAFF.

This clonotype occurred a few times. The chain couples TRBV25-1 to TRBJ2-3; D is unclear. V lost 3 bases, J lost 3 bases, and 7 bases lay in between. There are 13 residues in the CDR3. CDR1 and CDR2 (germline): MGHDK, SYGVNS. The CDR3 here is CASSDPGTDTQYF. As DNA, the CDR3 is TGTGCCAGCAGTGATCCTGGGACAGATACGCAGTATTTT.

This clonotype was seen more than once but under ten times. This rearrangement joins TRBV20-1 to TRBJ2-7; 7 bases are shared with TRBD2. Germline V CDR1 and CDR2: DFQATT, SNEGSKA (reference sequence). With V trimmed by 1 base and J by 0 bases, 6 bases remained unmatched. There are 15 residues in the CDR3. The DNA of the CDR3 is TGCAGTGCTAGAGGGGGGGGTTCGGGCTCCTACGAGCAGTACTTC. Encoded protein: CSARGGGSGSYEQYF.

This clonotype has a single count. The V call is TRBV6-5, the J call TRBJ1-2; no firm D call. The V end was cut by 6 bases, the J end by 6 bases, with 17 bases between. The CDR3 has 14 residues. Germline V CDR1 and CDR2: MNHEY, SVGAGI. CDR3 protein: CASRSMVGDHGYTF. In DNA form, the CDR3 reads TGTGCCAGCAGGTCGATGGTGGGTGACCATGGCTACACCTTC.

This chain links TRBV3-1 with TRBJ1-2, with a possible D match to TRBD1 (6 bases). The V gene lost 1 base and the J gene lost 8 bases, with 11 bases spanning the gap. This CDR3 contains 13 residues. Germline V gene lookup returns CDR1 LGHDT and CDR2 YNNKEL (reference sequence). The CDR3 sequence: CASSQVDRNGYTF. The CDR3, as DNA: TGTGCCAGCAGCCAAGTAGACAGGAACGGCTACACCTTC.

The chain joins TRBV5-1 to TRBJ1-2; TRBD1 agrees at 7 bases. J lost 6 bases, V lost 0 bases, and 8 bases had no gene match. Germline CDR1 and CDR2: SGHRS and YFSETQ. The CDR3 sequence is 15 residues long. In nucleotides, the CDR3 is TGCGCCAGCAGCTTGGATACAGGGGACGGGCATGGCTACACCTTC. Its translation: CASSLDTGDGHGYTF.

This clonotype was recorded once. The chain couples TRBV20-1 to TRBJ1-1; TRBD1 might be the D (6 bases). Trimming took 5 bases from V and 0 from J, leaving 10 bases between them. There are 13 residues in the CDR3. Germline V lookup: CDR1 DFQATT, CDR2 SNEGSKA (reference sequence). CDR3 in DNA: TGCAGTGCTCCTAACAGGGTGAACACTGAAGCTTTCTTT. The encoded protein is CSAPNRVNTEAFF.

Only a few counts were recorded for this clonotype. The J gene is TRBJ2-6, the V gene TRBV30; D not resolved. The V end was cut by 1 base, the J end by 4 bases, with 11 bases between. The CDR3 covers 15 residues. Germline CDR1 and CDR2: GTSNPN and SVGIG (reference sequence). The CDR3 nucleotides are TGTGCCTGGAGTGGAGGAGAACCCGGGGCCAACGTCCTGACTTTC. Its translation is CAWSGGEPGANVLTF.

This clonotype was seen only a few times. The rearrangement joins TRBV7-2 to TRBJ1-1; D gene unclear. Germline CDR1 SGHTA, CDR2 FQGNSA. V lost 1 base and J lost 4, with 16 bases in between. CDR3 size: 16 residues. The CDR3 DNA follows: TGTGCCAGCAGCTTAGGAACGTCGGGGAGAGGCACTGAAGCTTTCTTT. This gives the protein CASSLGTSGRGTEAFF. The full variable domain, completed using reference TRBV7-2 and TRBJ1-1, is GAGVSQSPSNKVTEKGKDVELRCDPISGHTALYWYRQSLGQGLEFLIYFQGNSAPDKSGLPSDRFSAERTGGSVSTLTIQRTQQEDSAVYLCASSLGTSGRGTEAFFGQGTRLTVV.

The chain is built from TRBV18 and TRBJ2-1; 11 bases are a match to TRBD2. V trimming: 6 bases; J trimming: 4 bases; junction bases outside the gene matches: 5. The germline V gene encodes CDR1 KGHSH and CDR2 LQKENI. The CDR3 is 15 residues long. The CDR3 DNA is TGTGCCAGCTCGCAGGGACTAGCGGAATACAATGAGCAGTTCTTC. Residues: CASSQGLAEYNEQFF.

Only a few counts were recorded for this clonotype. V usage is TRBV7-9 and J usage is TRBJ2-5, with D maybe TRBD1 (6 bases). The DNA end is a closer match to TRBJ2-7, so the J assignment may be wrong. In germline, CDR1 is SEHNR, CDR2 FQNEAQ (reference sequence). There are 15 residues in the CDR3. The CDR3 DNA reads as TGTGCCAGCAGCCAACGGACAGTTTCAACCTACGAGCAGTACTTC. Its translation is CASSQRTVSTYEQYF.

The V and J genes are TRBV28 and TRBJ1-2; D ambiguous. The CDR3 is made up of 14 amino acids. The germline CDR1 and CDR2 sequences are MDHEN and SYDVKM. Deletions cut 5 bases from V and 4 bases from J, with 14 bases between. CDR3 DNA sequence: TGTGCCAGCAGTACAACCCCGGACCTCTATGGCTACACCTTC. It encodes CASSTTPDLYGYTF.

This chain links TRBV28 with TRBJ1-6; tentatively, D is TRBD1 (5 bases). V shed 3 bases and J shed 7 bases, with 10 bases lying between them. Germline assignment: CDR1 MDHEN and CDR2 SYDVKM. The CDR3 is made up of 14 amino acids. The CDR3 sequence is CASSFSGFNSPLHF. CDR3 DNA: TGTGCCAGCAGTTTTTCAGGGTTCAATTCACCCCTCCACTTT.

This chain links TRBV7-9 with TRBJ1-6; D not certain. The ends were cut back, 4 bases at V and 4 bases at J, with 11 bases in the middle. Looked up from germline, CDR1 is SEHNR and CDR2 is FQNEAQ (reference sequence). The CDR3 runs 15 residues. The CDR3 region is CASSSARPYNSPLHF. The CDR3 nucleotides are TGTGCCAGCAGCTCAGCCCGACCTTATAATTCACCCCTCCACTTT.

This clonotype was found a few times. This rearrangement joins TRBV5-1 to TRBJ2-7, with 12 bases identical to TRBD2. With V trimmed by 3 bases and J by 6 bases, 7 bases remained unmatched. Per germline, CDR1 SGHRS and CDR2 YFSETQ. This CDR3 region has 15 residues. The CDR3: CASSSPGLAGAEQYF. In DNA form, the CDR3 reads TGCGCCAGCAGCTCGCCGGGACTAGCGGGTGCCGAGCAGTACTTC.

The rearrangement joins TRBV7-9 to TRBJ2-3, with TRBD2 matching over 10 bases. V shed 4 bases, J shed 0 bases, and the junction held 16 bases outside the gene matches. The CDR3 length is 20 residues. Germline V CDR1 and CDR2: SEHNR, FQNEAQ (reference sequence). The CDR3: CASSSLVSSGRAGSTDTQYF. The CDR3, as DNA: TGTGCCAGCAGCTCCCTGGTGTCCAGCGGGAGGGCCGGGAGCACAGATACGCAGTATTTT.